What follows describes a single TCR beta chain. The antigen is unknown. Assay used: immunoSEQ multiplex PCR; TCRdb lists only in-frame clones, some missing. Found here are fewer than 600,000 clones, about four fifths of them singletons; the top ten hold 10% to 15%. CDR3 length: 14 amino acids. The V gene end was trimmed by 4 bases and the J gene end by 5 bases; junction bases not matched to a gene: 7. Germline V gene data show CDR1 as MNHGY and CDR2 as SAAAGT. This entry comes from a study of shared clonotypes between healthy human individuals. General study points: Sampling was confined to blood; repertoires within tissues likely differ.

The sequence derives from a woman in her 40s in good health. Some clones in this sample may be carry-over from other donors' samples. Material for sequencing was PBMCs. J is TRBJ2-7 and V is TRBV6-8; 8 bases map to TRBD1. The CDR3: CASSSRDRKDEQYF. CDR3 in DNA: TGTGCCAGCAGTTCCCGGGACAGGAAGGACGAGCAGTACTTC.